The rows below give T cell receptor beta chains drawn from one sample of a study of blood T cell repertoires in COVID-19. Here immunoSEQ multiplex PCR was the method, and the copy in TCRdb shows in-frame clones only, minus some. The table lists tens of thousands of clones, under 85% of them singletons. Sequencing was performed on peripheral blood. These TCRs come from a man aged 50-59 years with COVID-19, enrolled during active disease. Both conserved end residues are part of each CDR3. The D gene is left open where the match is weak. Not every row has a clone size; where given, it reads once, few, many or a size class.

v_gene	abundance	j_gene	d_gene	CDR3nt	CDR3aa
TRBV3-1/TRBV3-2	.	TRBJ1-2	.	TGTGCCAGCAGCCAAGACAGTTACTATGGCTACACCTTC	CASSQDSYYGYTF
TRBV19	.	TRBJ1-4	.	TGTGCCAGTAGTAAAGTCGGTGAAAAACTGTTTTTT	CASSKVGEKLFF
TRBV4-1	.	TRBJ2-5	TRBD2	TGCGCCAGCAGCCAAGCCAAACAGTGGGGGGGGACTCAAGAGACCCAGTACTTC	CASSQAKQWGGTQETQYF
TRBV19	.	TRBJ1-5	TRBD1	TGTGCCAGTAGTCCCGACAGGGCGGACAATCAGCCCCAGCATTTT	CASSPDRADNQPQHF
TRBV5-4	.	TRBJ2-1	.	TGTGCCAGCAGCGGGGACTCGGTTTTGGAGCAGTTCTTC	CASSGDSVLEQFF
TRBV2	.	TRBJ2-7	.	TGTGCCAGCAACCTCGGCCGGGACAAGCAGTACTTC	CASNLGRDKQYF
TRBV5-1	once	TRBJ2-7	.	TGCGCCAGCAGCTTGTCGGGATCAACCTACGAGCAGTACTTC	CASSLSGSTYEQYF
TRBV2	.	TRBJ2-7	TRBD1	TGTGCCAGCAGTGAGGAGGGACAGGGGGTTCCCTACGAGCAGTACTTC	CASSEEGQGVPYEQYF
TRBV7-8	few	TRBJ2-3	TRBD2	TGTGCCAGCAGCTTAGGGGGCGGGGGGGCTCGAAATACGCAGTATTTT	CASSLGGGGARNTQYF
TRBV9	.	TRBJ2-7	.	TGTGCCAGCAGCTCGAGGGTGGGTTCCGAGCAGTACTTC	CASSSRVGSEQYF
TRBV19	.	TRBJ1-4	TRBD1	TGTGCCAGTAGCGGGACAGGCGTTAATGAAAAACTGTTTTTT	CASSGTGVNEKLFF
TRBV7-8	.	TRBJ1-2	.	TGTGCCAGCAGCGTCCGGGACAAGAACTATGGCTACACCTTC	CASSVRDKNYGYTF
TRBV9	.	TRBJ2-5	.	TGTGCCAGCAGCGTAGGGCCAGAACAAGAGACCCAGTACTTC	CASSVGPEQETQYF
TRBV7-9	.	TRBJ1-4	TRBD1	TGTGCCAGCACCCCAGGGGGTGAGTGGTATGAAAAACTGTTTTTT	CASTPGGEWYEKLFF
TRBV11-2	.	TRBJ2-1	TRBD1	TGTGCCAGCAGACCGGGACAGGGGGCAACGAATGAGCAGTTCTTC	CASRPGQGATNEQFF
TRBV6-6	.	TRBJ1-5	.	TGTGCCAGCGACAGTATAAGCAATCAGCCCCAGCATTTT	CASDSISNQPQHF
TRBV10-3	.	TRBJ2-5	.	TGTGCCATCAGTGAGTTAGCGCCACAAGAGACCCAGTACTTC	CAISELAPQETQYF
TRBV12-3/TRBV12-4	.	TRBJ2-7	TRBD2	TGTGCCAGCAGCAGCGGGGGGTACGAGCAGTACTTC	CASSSGGYEQYF
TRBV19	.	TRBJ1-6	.	TGTGCCAGTAGGGACAGCTCCTATAATTCACCCCTCCACTTT	CASRDSSYNSPLHF
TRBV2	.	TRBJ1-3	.	TGTGCCAGCAGTGGGGAGTACTCTGGAAACACCATATATTTT	CASSGEYSGNTIYF
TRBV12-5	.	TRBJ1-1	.	TGTGCTAGTGGGTTGGACGGTCTGAGCACTGAAGCTTTCTTT	CASGLDGLSTEAFF
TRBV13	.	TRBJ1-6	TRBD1	TGTGCCAGCAGCCCCGGGACAGGGGCTACCTATAATTCACCCCTCCACTTT	CASSPGTGATYNSPLHF
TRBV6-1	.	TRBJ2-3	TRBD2	TGTGCCAGCAGTGATAGCGGGGAGAGCACAGATACGCAGTATTTT	CASSDSGESTDTQYF
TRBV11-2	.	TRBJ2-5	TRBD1	TGTGCCAGCAGCTTAGGGGACAGGGGGCAAGAGACCCAGTACTTC	CASSLGDRGQETQYF
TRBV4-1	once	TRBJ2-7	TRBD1	TGCGCCAGCAGCCGAGCTGGACAGGGTCCCTCCTACGAGCAGTACTTC	CASSRAGQGPSYEQYF
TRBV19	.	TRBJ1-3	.	TGTGCCAGTAGCCCCCTCTCTGGAAACACCATATATTTT	CASSPLSGNTIYF
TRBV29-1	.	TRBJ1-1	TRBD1	TGCAGCGTCACCCGGGACAGTAATGTACACACTGAAGCTTTCTTT	CSVTRDSNVHTEAFF
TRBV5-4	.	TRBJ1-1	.	TGTGCCAGCAGGGAACAGGGATTGAACACTGAAGCTTTCTTT	CASREQGLNTEAFF
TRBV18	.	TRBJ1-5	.	TGTGCCAGCTCTCCGGATACAGGGTTCAGCAATCAGCCCCAGCATTTT	CASSPDTGFSNQPQHF
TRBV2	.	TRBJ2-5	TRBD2	TGTGCCAGCAGTACACAAGGGACTAGCGGGGAGACCCAGTACTTC	CASSTQGTSGETQYF
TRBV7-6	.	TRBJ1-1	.	TGTGCCAGCAGCTTAGCGCAGACAGGAGACACTGAAGCTTTCTTT	CASSLAQTGDTEAFF
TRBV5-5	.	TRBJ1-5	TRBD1	TGTGCCAGCAGCTTACTGGACAGGGGACCCAATCAGCCCCAGCATTTT	CASSLLDRGPNQPQHF
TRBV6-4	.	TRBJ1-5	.	TGTGCCAGCAGTGACTCAGGGGGACATCCCCTCAATCAGCCCCAGCATTTT	CASSDSGGHPLNQPQHF
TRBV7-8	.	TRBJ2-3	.	TGTGCCAGCAGCTTCCGAGCGGTAGGCACAGATACGCAGTATTTT	CASSFRAVGTDTQYF
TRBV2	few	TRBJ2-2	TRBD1	TGTGCCAGCAAGGGACAGAGGAACACCGGGGAGCTGTTTTTT	CASKGQRNTGELFF
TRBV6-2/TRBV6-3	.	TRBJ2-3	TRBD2	TGTGCCAGCAGTCAGCGGGAAAGCACAGATACGCAGTATTTT	CASSQRESTDTQYF
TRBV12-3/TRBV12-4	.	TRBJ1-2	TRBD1	TGTGCCAGCAGACGGGACAGCCTCTATGGCTACACCTTC	CASRRDSLYGYTF
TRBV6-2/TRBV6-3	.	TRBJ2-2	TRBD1	TGTGCCAGCAGTAAACCGGGACAGGGGACCGGGGAGCTGTTTTTT	CASSKPGQGTGELFF
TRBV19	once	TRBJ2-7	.	TGTGCCACCTCCCTCGAACAGGAGTACTACGAGCAGTACTTC	CATSLEQEYYEQYF
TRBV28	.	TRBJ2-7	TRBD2	TGTGCCAGCAGAAACGGGGGGGTAGGCTACGAGCAGTACTTC	CASRNGGVGYEQYF
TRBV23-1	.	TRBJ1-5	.	TGCGCCAGCAGTCAACGATGCAGGAGGGGCAATCAGCCCCAGCATTTT	CASSQRCRRGNQPQHF
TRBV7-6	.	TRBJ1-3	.	TGTGCCAGCAGCCCACAGGGTAAGGGCTCTGGAAACACCATATATTTT	CASSPQGKGSGNTIYF
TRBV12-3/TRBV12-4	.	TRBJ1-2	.	TGTGCCAGCAGCCCCACAGCTAACTATGGCTACACCTTC	CASSPTANYGYTF